The 3 T cell receptor beta chains listed next were all sequenced from one sample in a study of blood T cell repertoires in COVID-19. The table came from immunoSEQ multiplex PCR; TCRdb's copy has only in-frame clones and leaves some out. This sample has some 68,000 clones, with approximately 89% found just once. Material: peripheral blood. The receptors shown here come from a man aged 50 or older with active COVID-19.

V and J are TRBV4-1 and TRBJ2-5; D perhaps matches TRBD2 (5 bases). Germline CDR1 MGHRA, CDR2 YSYEKL. CDR3 length equals 17 residues. V dropped 4 bases and J dropped 5 bases, with 23 bases sitting between them. The CDR3 loop reads CASSRRAPEGVRETQYF. The CDR3 DNA sequence: TGCGCCAGCAGCCGTAGGGCCCCAGAGGGTGTCCGGGAGACCCAGTACTTC.

This chain links TRBV7-3 with TRBJ2-5; 7 bases map to TRBD2. Looked up from germline, CDR1 is SGHTA and CDR2 is FQGTGA. The CDR3 extends over 13 amino acids. V lost 5 bases, J lost 5 bases, and 5 bases stayed unmatched. In nucleotides, the CDR3 is TGTGCCAGCAGCCCTAGCGGCGGGGAGACCCAGTACTTC. It specifies CASSPSGGETQYF.

The rearrangement joins TRBV7-8 to TRBJ1-6; D gene unclear. This CDR3 region has 14 residues. The V end lost 1 base, the J end lost 5 bases, and 6 bases lay between the germline ends. The V gene's germline CDR1 is SGHVS and CDR2 FQNEAQ. CDR3 nucleotides: TGTGCCAGCAGCTTAGGGCAGGATAATTCACCCCTCCACTTT. Translating it yields CASSLGQDNSPLHF.